This T cell receptor (beta chain) originates from a study of blood T cell repertoires in COVID-19. Overall study context: Spain, Italy and the United States supplied samples that represented acute and convalescent COVID-19. T cells, B-cell-depleted T cells, or PBMCs provided the cDNA or gDNA that served as material.

This CDR3 has 13 amino acids. Looked up from germline, CDR1 is GTSNPN and CDR2 is SVGIG (reference sequence). V shed 4 bases and J shed 9 bases, with 16 bases lying between them. Original methodology: Cell counts per sample came from amplifying reference gene primers. The table came from immunoSEQ multiplex PCR; TCRdb's copy has only in-frame clones and leaves some out. V, J and clone size are taken as reported in that table, and D and trimming were inferred from the DNA itself. The sample shows 65,000 to 85,000 clones, around 90% of them seen only once. The sequence was collected from a human donor in a cohort sampled during active COVID-19. This chain connects TRBV30 to TRBJ2-1; D may be TRBD2 (5 bases). The sample consisted of peripheral blood. The CDR3 DNA follows: TGTGCCTGGACAAGCGGCCCCTCGGGTGAGCAGTTCTTC. Translated: CAWTSGPSGEQFF.